This T cell receptor beta chain was recovered during a study of cytomegalovirus exposure and HLA in healthy donors. Broader study findings: Among CMV-associated TCR beta chains, most appeared HLA-restricted in a later analysis.

Primers for the PCR totalled 60 Vbeta and 13 Jbeta. Using immunoSEQ multiplex PCR, the repertoire was profiled, and TCRdb retains in-frame clones only, with some absent. The sample has approximately 130,000 clones, 81% seen once. This CDR3 comprises 14 residues. Trimming pared 2 bases from V and 3 bases from J, leaving 13 bases between. Germline V gives CDR1 SQVTM, CDR2 ANQGSEA. This clone was detected only a few times. Its specificity is unknown. The rearrangement links TRBV29-1 to TRBJ1-1, with no clear D. Sequencing was carried out using PBMCs. This sequence was found in a woman aged 40 to 50 in good health and CMV-seronegative. CDR3 DNA sequence: TGCAGCGTTGAACTGGTAGCAAGTGACACTGAAGCTTTCTTT. Protein product: CSVELVASDTEAFF.